This TCR beta chain was sequenced in a study of post-analysis software for immune sequencing data. Whole-study context: Courses of disease covered relapsing-remitting, secondary progressive and progressive-relapsing multiple sclerosis.

This clonotype showed up just once. What it recognizes is unknown. The library was made from cDNA and included unique molecular identifiers. TCRdb re-called the PCR reads through MiXCR, storing one row per CDR3 protein. This sample has roughly 650,000 distinct CDR3 sequences, with around 60% found just once. V was pared by 5 bases and J by 3 bases, with 23 bases between. Germline V gene data show CDR1 as MNHNS and CDR2 as SASEGT. The CDR3 has 17 residues. Findings and limits, study-wide: TRBV segments more frequent in patients than in controls numbered a few and included TRBV5-6, TRBV5-1 and TRBV20-1. A significant reduction in normalized Chao1 diversity was observed in multiple sclerosis patients versus controls.

The chain couples TRBV6-1 to TRBJ2-7; D tentatively fits TRBD1 or TRBD2 (6 bases each). The TCR was taken from a girl between 2 and 10 years old with multiple sclerosis. The sequenced sample consisted of blood. The CDR3 reads CASSRGPFAGLDYEQYF. The CDR3 coding sequence is TGTGCCAGCAGTCGGGGGCCCTTTGCGGGCCTAGACTACGAGCAGTACTTC.